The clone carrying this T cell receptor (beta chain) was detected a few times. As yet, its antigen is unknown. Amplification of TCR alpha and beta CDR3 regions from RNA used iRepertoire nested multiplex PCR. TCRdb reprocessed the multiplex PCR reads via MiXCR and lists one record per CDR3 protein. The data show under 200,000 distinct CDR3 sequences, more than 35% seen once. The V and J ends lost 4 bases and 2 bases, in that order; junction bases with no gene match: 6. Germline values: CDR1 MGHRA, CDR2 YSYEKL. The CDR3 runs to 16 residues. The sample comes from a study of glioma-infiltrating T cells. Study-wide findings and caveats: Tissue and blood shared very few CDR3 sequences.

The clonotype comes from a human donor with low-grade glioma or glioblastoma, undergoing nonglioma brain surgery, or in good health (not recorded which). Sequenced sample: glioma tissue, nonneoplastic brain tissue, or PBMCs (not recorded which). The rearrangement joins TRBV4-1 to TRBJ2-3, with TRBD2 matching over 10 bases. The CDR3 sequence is CASSLVGTSVTDTQYF. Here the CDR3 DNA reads TGCGCCAGCAGCCTCGTGGGGACTAGCGTCACAGATACGCAGTATTTT.